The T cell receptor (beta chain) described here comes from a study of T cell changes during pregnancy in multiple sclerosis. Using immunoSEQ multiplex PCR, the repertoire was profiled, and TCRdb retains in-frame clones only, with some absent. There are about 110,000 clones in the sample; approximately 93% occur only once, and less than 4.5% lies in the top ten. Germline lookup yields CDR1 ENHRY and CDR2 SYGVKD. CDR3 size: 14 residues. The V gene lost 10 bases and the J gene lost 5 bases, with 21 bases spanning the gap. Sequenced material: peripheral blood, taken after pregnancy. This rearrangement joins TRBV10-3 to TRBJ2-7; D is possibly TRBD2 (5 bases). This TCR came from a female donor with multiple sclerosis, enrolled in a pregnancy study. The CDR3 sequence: CATQRGRTYDEQYF. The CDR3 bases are TGTGCCACCCAACGCGGGCGGACCTATGACGAGCAGTACTTC.